These 2 T cell receptor beta chains were all obtained from the same sample, sequenced in a study of shared clonotypes between healthy human individuals. The assay was immunoSEQ multiplex PCR, and TCRdb's table has in-frame clones only and misses some. The table records around 2.5 million clones, approximately 94% of them present only once. The sample consisted of naive CD4+ T cells from PBMCs. As for subset: CD45RA+ positively selected. Source of these receptors: a man aged 18 to 29 in good health. Some clones in this sample may be carry-over from other donors' samples.

V is TRBV28 and J is TRBJ1-4, with 9 bases matching TRBD1. Germline V gene data show CDR1 as MDHEN and CDR2 as SYDVKM. The J segment lost 8 bases and the V segment lost 6 bases, leaving 7 bases of the junction unmatched. This CDR3 has 14 residues. CDR3 amino acids: CASSLQGAKEKLFF. In DNA form, the CDR3 reads TGTGCCAGCAGCTTACAGGGGGCGAAGGAAAAACTGTTTTTT.

The V gene is TRBV5-4, the J gene TRBJ1-2; D is possibly TRBD1 (6 bases). V lost 5 bases, J lost 8 bases, and 19 bases lay in between. The CDR3 runs 14 residues. Germline V gene sequence: CDR1 SGHNT, CDR2 YYREEE (reference sequence). The CDR3 region has the DNA TGTGCCAGCAGGCAGGTCAGGGGATCATCAGGCTACACCTTC. Residues: CASRQVRGSSGYTF.